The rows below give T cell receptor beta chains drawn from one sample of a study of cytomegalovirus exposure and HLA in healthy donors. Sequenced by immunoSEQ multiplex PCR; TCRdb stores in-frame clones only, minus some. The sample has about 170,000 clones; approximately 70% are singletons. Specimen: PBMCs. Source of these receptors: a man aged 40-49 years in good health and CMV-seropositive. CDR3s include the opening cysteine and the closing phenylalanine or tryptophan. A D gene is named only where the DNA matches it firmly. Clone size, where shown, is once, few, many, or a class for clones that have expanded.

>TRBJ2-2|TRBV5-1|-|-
CASSAGDVFYTGELFF
TGCGCCAGCAGCGCAGGGGACGTATTCTACACCGGGGAGCTGTTTTTT
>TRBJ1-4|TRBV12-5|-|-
CASGPSVSTNEKLFF
TGTGCTAGTGGTCCTTCAGTGTCAACTAATGAAAAACTGTTTTTT
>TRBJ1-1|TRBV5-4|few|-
CASSLIGGGGAFF
TGTGCCAGCAGCCTGATTGGCGGGGGTGGTGCTTTCTTT
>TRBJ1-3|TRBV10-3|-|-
CAISRESSGNTIYF
TGTGCCATCTCCCGGGAAAGCTCTGGAAACACCATATATTTT
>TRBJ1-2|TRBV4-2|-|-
CASSQKESVSYGYTF
TGTGCCAGCAGCCAAAAAGAGTCGGTGAGCTATGGCTACACCTTC
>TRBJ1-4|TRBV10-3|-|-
CASREATNEKLFF
TGTGCCAGCCGGGAGGCAACTAATGAAAAACTGTTTTTT
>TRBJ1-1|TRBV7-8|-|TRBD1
CASSSRPDRLNTEAFF
TGTGCCAGCAGCTCTCGCCCGGACAGGTTGAACACTGAAGCTTTCTTT
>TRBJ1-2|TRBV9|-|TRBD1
CASSAGGAGYTF
TGTGCCAGCAGTGCAGGGGGCGCAGGCTACACCTTC
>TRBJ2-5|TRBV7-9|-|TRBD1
CASSGRDRIPYF
TGTGCCAGCAGCGGCAGGGACAGAATACCGTACTTC
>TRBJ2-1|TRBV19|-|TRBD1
CASSLRDSQSDEQFF
TGTGCCAGTAGCTTACGGGACAGTCAGTCCGATGAGCAGTTCTTC
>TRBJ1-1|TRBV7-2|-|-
CASSPPVEASEAFF
TGTGCCAGCAGCCCTCCGGTGGAGGCGAGTGAAGCTTTCTTT
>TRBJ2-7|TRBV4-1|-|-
CASSQGLGIYEQYF
TGCGCCAGCAGCCAGGGACTGGGGATCTACGAGCAGTACTTC
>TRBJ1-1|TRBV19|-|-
CASSMGGRNTEAFF
TGTGCCAGTAGTATGGGGGGGCGGAACACTGAAGCTTTCTTT
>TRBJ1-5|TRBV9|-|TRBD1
CASSKTGFSNQPQHF
TGTGCCAGCAGCAAGACAGGGTTTAGCAATCAGCCCCAGCATTTT
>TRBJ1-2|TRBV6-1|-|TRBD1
CASIRPGGDYGYTF
TGTGCCAGCATTCGGCCAGGGGGCGACTATGGCTACACCTTC
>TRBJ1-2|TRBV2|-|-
CASSHMGAGTRLISIYTF
TGTGCCAGCAGTCACATGGGGGCAGGGACGAGACTAATTAGTATCTACACCTTC
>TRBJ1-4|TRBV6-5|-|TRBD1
CASSYSYRGREKLFF
TGTGCCAGCAGTTACTCTTACAGGGGGCGTGAAAAACTGTTTTTT
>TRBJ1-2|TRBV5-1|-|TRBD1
CASSLGQGAYGYTF
TGCGCCAGCAGCCTGGGACAGGGGGCCTATGGCTACACCTTC
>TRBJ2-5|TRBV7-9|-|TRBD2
CASSPLWLAGLLQETQYF
TGTGCCAGCAGCCCCCTTTGGCTAGCGGGGCTTCTGCAAGAGACCCAGTACTTC
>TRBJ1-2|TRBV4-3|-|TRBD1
CASSQALLDRANYGYTF
TGCGCCAGCAGCCAAGCTCTCCTGGACAGGGCGAACTATGGCTACACCTTC
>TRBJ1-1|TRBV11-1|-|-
CASSLPGGGNGEAFF
TGTGCCAGCAGCTTACCTGGAGGAGGTAACGGTGAAGCTTTCTTT
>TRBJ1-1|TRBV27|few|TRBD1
CAARDRGLETEAFF
TGTGCTGCTCGGGACAGGGGGCTGGAAACTGAAGCTTTCTTT
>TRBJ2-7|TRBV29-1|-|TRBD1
CSARQGYEQYF
TGCAGCGCACGACAGGGGTACGAGCAGTACTTC
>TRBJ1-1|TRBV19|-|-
CASSAYPNTEAFF
TGTGCCAGTAGTGCCTACCCGAACACTGAAGCTTTCTTT
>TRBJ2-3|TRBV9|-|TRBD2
CASSVGGGASTDTQYF
TGTGCCAGCAGCGTTGGCGGGGGGGCCAGCACAGATACGCAGTATTTT
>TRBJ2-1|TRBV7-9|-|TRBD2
CASSLALAGLNEQFF
TGTGCCAGCAGCTTAGCATTAGCGGGGCTGAATGAGCAGTTCTTC
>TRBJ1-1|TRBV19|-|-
CASTALPGTEAFF
TGTGCCAGTACCGCCCTACCAGGGACTGAAGCTTTCTTT
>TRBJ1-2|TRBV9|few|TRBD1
CASSVDGTANYGYTF
TGTGCCAGCAGCGTAGATGGGACAGCTAACTATGGCTACACCTTC
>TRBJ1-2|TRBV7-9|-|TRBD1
CASSDILTGVGGYTF
TGTGCCAGCAGCGACATCTTGACAGGGGTGGGCGGCTACACCTTC
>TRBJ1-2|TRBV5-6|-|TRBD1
CASSLESGQGAVYYGYTF
TGTGCCAGCAGCTTGGAGTCGGGACAGGGGGCTGTGTACTATGGCTACACCTTC
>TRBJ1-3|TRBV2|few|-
CASSEIRNLGGNTIYF
TGTGCCAGCAGTGAAATTCGGAACTTGGGCGGAAACACCATATATTTT
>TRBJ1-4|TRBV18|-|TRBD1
CASSPGTGIEKLFF
TGTGCCAGCTCACCAGGGACAGGGATTGAAAAACTGTTTTTT
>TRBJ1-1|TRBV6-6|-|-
CASSSPSGDPEAFF
TGTGCCAGCAGTTCCCCCTCAGGGGACCCTGAAGCTTTCTTT
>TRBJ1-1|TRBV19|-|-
CASSNPRGNTEAFF
TGTGCCAGTAGTAACCCTCGGGGGAACACTGAAGCTTTCTTT
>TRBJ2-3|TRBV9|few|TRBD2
CASSVAGSGAFRTDTQYF
TGTGCCAGCAGCGTAGCTGGTAGCGGGGCTTTTCGCACAGATACGCAGTATTTT
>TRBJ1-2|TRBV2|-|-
CASKGDLTGIGYTF
TGTGCCAGCAAGGGGGACCTTACAGGGATTGGCTACACCTTC
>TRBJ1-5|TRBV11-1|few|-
CASSLGGSQPQHF
TGTGCCAGCAGCTTAGGGGGCAGTCAGCCCCAGCATTTT
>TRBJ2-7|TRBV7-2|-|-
CASSLAQGQLGEQYF
TGTGCCAGCAGCTTAGCACAGGGACAATTGGGCGAGCAGTACTTC
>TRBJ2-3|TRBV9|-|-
CASSVGGGSTDTQYF
TGTGCCAGCAGCGTAGGCGGGGGCAGCACAGATACGCAGTATTTT
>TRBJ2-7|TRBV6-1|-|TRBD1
CASSEAGRGREQYF
TGTGCCAGCAGTGAAGCTGGCAGGGGGCGGGAGCAGTACTTC
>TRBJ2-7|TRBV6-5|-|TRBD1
CASSYSGRQGGNEQYF
TGTGCCAGCAGTTACTCGGGTAGACAGGGGGGTAACGAGCAGTACTTC
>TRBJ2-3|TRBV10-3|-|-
CAISESVLRGTKDTQYF
TGTGCCATCAGTGAGTCTGTCTTGAGGGGGACGAAAGATACGCAGTATTTT
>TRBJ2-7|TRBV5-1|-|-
CASSFGGSDEQYF
TGCGCCAGCAGCTTCGGGGGAAGTGACGAGCAGTACTTC
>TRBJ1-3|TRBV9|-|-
CASSVGSHTGNTIYF
TGTGCCAGCAGCGTAGGGAGTCATACTGGAAACACCATATATTTT
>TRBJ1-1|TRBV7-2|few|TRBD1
CASSQTGRNTEAFF
TGTGCCAGCAGCCAGACAGGGAGAAACACTGAAGCTTTCTTT
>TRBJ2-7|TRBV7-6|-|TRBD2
CASSSGPSGASSYEQYF
TGTGCCAGCAGCTCCGGCCCTAGCGGAGCGAGCTCCTACGAGCAGTACTTC
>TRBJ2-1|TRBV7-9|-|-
CASSSLGGGHTYNEQFF
TGTGCCAGCAGCTCCCTCGGCGGGGGCCATACCTACAATGAGCAGTTCTTC
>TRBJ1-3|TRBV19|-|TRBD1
CASSLLRGRGGNTIYF
TGTGCCAGTAGCTTATTGAGGGGGCGAGGAGGAAACACCATATATTTT
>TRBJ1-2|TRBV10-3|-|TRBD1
CASSYLQGFTF
TGTGCCAGCAGTTACTTACAGGGGTTCACCTTC
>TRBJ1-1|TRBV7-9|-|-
CATAFPTGSNTEAFF
TGTGCCACCGCCTTTCCGACAGGTTCGAACACTGAAGCTTTCTTT
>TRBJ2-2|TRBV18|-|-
CASSPEPPRNTGELFF
TGTGCCAGCTCACCCGAGCCGCCTCGGAACACCGGGGAGCTGTTTTTT
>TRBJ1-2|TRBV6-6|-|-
CASSPGLQGNYGYTF
TGTGCCAGCAGTCCCGGACTCCAAGGGAACTATGGCTACACCTTC
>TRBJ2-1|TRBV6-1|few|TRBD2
CASSEIRLAGGPVEQFF
TGTGCCAGCAGTGAAATCCGCCTAGCGGGGGGGCCGGTTGAGCAGTTCTTC
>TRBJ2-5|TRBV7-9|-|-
CASRGSQETQYF
TGTGCCAGCAGAGGGAGCCAAGAGACCCAGTACTTC
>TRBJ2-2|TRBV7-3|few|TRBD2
CASSIGTSGGVNTGELFF
TGTGCCAGCAGCATCGGGACTAGCGGGGGGGTGAACACCGGGGAGCTGTTTTTT